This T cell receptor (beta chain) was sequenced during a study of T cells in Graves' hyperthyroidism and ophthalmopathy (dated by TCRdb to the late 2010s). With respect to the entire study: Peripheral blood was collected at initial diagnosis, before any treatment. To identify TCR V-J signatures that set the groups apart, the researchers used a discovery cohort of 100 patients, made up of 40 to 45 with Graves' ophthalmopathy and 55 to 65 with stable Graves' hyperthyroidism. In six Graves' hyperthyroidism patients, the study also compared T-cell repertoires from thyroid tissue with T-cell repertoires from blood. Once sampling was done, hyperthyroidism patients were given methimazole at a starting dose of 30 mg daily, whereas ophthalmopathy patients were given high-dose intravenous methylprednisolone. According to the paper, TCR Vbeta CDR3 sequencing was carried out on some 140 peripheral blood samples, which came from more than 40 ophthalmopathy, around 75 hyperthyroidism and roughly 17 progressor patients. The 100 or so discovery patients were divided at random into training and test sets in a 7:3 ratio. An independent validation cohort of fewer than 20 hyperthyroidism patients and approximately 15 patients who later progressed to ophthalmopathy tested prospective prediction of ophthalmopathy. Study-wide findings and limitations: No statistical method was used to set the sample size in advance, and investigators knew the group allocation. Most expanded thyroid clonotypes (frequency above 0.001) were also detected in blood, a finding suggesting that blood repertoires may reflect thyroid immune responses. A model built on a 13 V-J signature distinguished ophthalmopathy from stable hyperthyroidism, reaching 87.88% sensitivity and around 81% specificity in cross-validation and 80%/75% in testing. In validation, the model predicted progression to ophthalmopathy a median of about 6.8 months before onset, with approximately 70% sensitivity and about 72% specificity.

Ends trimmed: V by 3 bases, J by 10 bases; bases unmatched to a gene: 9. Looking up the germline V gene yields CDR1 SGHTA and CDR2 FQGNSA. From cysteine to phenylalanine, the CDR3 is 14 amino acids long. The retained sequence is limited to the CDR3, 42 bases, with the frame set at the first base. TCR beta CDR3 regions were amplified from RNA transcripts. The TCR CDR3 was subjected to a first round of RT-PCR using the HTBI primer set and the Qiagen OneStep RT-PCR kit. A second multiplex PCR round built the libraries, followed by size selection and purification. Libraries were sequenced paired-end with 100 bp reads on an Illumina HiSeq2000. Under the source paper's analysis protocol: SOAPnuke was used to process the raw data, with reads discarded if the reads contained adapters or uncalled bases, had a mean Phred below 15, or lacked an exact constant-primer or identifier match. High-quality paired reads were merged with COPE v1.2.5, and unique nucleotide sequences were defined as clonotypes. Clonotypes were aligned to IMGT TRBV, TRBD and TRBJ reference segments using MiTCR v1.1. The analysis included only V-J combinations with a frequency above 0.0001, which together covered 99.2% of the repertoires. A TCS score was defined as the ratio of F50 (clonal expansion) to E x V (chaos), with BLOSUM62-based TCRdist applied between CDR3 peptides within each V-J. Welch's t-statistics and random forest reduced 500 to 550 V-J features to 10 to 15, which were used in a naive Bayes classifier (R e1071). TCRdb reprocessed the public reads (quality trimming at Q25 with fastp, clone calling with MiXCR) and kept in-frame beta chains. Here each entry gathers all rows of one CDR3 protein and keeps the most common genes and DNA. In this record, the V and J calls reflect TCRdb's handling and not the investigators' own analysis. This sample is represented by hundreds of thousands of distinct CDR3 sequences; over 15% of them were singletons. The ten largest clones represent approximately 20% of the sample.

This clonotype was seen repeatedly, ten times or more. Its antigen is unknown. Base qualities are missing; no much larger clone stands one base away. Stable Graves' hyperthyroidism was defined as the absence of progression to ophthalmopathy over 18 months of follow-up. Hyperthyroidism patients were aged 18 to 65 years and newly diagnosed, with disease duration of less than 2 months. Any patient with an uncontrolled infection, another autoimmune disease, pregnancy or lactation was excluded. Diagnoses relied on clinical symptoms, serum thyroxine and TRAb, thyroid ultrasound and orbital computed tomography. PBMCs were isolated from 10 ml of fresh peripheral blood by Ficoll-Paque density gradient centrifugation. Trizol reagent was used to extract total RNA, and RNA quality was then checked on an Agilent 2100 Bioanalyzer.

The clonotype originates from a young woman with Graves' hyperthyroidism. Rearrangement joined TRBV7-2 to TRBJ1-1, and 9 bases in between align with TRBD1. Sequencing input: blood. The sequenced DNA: TGTGCCAGCAGCTTTGTGCAGGGACAGGGTGGAGCTTTCTTT. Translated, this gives CASSFVQGQGGAFF.